This TCR beta chain was obtained from a study of identical twins. This clonotype was seen repeatedly, ten times or more. The CDR3 is made up of 13 amino acids. Germline-derived CDR1 and CDR2 are SGHDT and YYEEEE. Trimming left V 4 bases short and J 0 bases short, with 7 bases between. TCRdb redid the calling of the 5' RACE reads with MiXCR, one entry per CDR3 protein. Among roughly 280,000 distinct CDR3 sequences listed, nearly 9.5% were seen once. These data also featured in a second study, about yellow fever vaccine responses in identical twins.

The sample comprised CD8+ T cells sorted from blood. The clonotype comes from a woman under 30 in good health. The V gene is TRBV5-6, the J gene TRBJ1-1, with D unclear. This CDR3 reads CASSADVNTEAFF. CDR3 DNA: TGTGCCAGCAGCGCCGACGTGAACACTGAAGCTTTCTTT. The whole variable domain, remainder taken from reference TRBV5-6 and TRBJ1-1, is DAGVTQSPTHLIKTRGQQVTLRCSPKSGHDTVSWYQQALGQGPQFIFQYYEEEERQRGNFPDRFSGHQFPNYSSELNVNALLLGDSALYLCASSADVNTEAFFGQGTRLTVV.